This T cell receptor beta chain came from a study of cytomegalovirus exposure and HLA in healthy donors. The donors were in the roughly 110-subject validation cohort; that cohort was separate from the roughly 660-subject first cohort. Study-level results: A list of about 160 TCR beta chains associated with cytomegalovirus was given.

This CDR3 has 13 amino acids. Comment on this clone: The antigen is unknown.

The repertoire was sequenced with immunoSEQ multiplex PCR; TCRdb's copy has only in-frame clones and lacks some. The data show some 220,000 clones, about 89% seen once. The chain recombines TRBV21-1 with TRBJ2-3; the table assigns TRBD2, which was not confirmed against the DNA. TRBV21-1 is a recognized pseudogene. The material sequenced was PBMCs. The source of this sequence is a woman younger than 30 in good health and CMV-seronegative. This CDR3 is CASRRVSADTQYF. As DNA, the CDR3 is TGTGCCAGCAGGCGAGTTTCGGCAGATACGCAGTATTTT.